The rows below give T cell receptor beta chains drawn from one sample of a study of shared clonotypes between healthy human individuals. The data were produced by immunoSEQ multiplex PCR, yet TCRdb's version contains in-frame clones alone and is incomplete. The data show over a million clones, with approximately 80% seen just once and roughly 0.57% held by the top ten. The sequenced material came from memory CD4+ T cells from PBMCs. These receptors originate from a man younger than 35 in good health. Some clones in this sample may be carry-over from other donors' samples. Each CDR3 is given with its conserved first and last residue. A D gene is named only where the DNA matches it firmly. Clone sizes are given selectively: once, few, many, or a class where the clone is expanded.

d_call	j_call	clone_size	v_call	cdr3_nt	cdr3_aa
.	TRBJ2-1	.	TRBV13	TGTGCCAGCAGTTACGGGGGGCTGTATACCAATGAGCAGTTCTTC	CASSYGGLYTNEQFF
.	TRBJ2-7	.	TRBV28	TGTGCCAGCAGTTCAAAAGGGACCTACCGCCCCTACGAGCAGTACTTC	CASSSKGTYRPYEQYF
.	TRBJ2-5	.	TRBV2	TGTGCCAGCAGTGAAAGGTCACTCCAAGAGACCCAGTACTTC	CASSERSLQETQYF
.	TRBJ1-1	.	TRBV5-6	TGTGCCAGTAGCAGGGTGAACACTGAAGCTTTCTTT	CASSRVNTEAFF
TRBD2	TRBJ2-1	few	TRBV5-1	TGCGCCAGCAGCTTTGGGGCGGGAGCCTACAATGAGCAGTTCTTC	CASSFGAGAYNEQFF
TRBD2	TRBJ2-3	.	TRBV5-1	TGCGCCAGCAGTAACCTAGCGGGGTCGGGGACAGATACGCAGTATTTT	CASSNLAGSGTDTQYF
TRBD2	TRBJ2-1	.	TRBV11-2	TGTGCCAGCAGCGGCCGGGAGGGCCCAAACAATGAGCAGTTCTTC	CASSGREGPNNEQFF
TRBD1	TRBJ2-2	.	TRBV9	TGTGCCAGCAGCGGGACAGGGACTTTGACCGGGGAGCTGTTTTTT	CASSGTGTLTGELFF
.	TRBJ2-5	.	TRBV7-6	TGTGCCAGCAGCTTAGCGGCACGGGGGGAGACCCAGTACTTC	CASSLAARGETQYF
.	TRBJ2-7	few	TRBV28	TGTGCCAGCAGCCGCTTGACAGGTATCTACGAGCAGTACTTC	CASSRLTGIYEQYF
TRBD1	TRBJ1-1	.	TRBV5-1	TGCGCCAGCAGCTTCTTCCAGGGGGCCGGAACTGAAGCTTTCTTT	CASSFFQGAGTEAFF
.	TRBJ2-2	.	TRBV7-9	TGTGCCAGCAGCTTAGACGTGCTAGGTCTGCCTTTCACCGGGGAGCTGTTTTTT	CASSLDVLGLPFTGELFF
.	TRBJ2-7	.	TRBV30	TGTGCCTGGAGTGACAGTTCCTACGAGCAGTACTTC	CAWSDSSYEQYF
.	TRBJ1-4	.	TRBV5-1	TGCGCCAGCAGCTCCGGCCCCCCAACTAATGAAAAACTGTTTTTT	CASSSGPPTNEKLFF
TRBD2	TRBJ2-3	.	TRBV4-1	TGCGCCAGCAGCCAAGAGATCCCGGGGAGGGGCACAGATACGCAGTATTTT	CASSQEIPGRGTDTQYF
TRBD2	TRBJ2-1	.	TRBV6-6	TGTGCCAGCAGCGAGAGACTAGCGGGAGAAGCAAATGAGCAGTTCTTC	CASSERLAGEANEQFF
TRBD2	TRBJ2-5	.	TRBV19	TGTGCCAGTAGTTTTTGGCGGGCTAGCGGGGAAGAGACCCAGTACTTC	CASSFWRASGEETQYF
TRBD1	TRBJ1-2	.	TRBV5-4	TGTGCCAGCAGCCCGGGGACAGCAAACTATGGCTACACCTTC	CASSPGTANYGYTF
.	TRBJ2-5	.	TRBV5-4	TGTGCCAGCAGCTTGGGTCCACGGGGTAATAACCAAGAGACCCAGTACTTC	CASSLGPRGNNQETQYF
TRBD2	TRBJ2-1	.	TRBV28	TGTGCCAGCATAGGCGGGAGGAAGTCCTACAATGAGCAGTTCTTC	CASIGGRKSYNEQFF
TRBD2	TRBJ2-1	.	TRBV11-3	TGTGCCAGCAGCCTCCGGACTAGCGGGATGGGGGTGGGGAACAATGAGCAGTTCTTC	CASSLRTSGMGVGNNEQFF
.	TRBJ2-5	.	TRBV15	TGTGCCACCAGCAGAGATAGGGGCGCCAAGACCCAGTACTTC	CATSRDRGAKTQYF
.	TRBJ2-7	.	TRBV10-3	TGTGCCATCAGGGCCACCTACGAGCAGTACTTC	CAIRATYEQYF
.	TRBJ1-1	.	TRBV5-5	TGTGCCAGCAGCTTGTCGTCTGGGACTGAAGCTTTCTTT	CASSLSSGTEAFF
TRBD1	TRBJ2-7	.	TRBV27	TGTGCCAGCAGACAGGACAGGGAGTCCTACGAGCAGTACTTC	CASRQDRESYEQYF